One sample yielded the 28 T cell receptor beta chains listed below, sequenced in a study of T cells in Graves' hyperthyroidism and ophthalmopathy. Using RNA transcripts as the source, TCR beta CDR3 regions were amplified. Carried out on the TCR CDR3, a first-round RT-PCR used the HTBI primer set. TCRdb reprocessed the multiplex PCR reads with MiXCR, giving one entry per CDR3 protein. The sample yields about 420,000 distinct CDR3 sequences, roughly an eighth seen once. Sequencing was carried out using blood. Receptors were obtained from a woman between 18 and 29 years old with Graves' hyperthyroidism.

The chain has TRBV20-1 and TRBJ2-7; weak D call: TRBD2 (6 bases). Germline assignment: CDR1 DFQATT and CDR2 SNEGSKA (reference sequence). The CDR3 totals 12 residues. The V end was cut by 6 bases, the J end by 1 base, with 10 bases between. The CDR3 DNA follows: TGCAGTGCGAAAGGGACTTCCTACGAGCAGTACTTC. Translated: CSAKGTSYEQYF.

This clonotype was counted ten times or more. The J gene is TRBJ1-1, the V gene TRBV28; 7 bases fit TRBD1. J gave up 6 bases and V 6 bases, and 10 bases lay outside the gene matches. The CDR3 loop spans 14 amino acids. Germline CDR1 reads MDHEN; CDR2 reads SYDVKM. DNA of the CDR3: TGTGCCAGCAGCCCCAGCGGGACAGTTCCTGAAGCTTTCTTT. It codes for CASSPSGTVPEAFF.

Concerning this clonotype: A junction end diverges from the germline sequence, so it may reflect a read error. The chain recombines TRBV12-3 or TRBV12-4 with TRBJ1-2, with TRBD1 identical over 9 bases. This CDR3 has 17 amino acids. DNA of the CDR3: TGTGCCAGCAGACTCTTCTCCGGTGGGACAGGGTACTATGGCTGCACCTTC. As protein: CASRLFSGGTGYYGCTF.

This clonotype showed up just a few times. The chain couples TRBV20-1 to TRBJ2-1, with D unresolved. The V gene lost 6 bases and the J gene lost 0 bases, with 15 bases spanning the gap. The CDR3 is 15 residues long. Per the germline V gene, CDR1 is DFQATT and CDR2 is SNEGSKA (reference sequence). This CDR3 is CSARSLLSSYNEQFF. As DNA, the CDR3 is TGCAGTGCCCGTTCCCTTTTAAGCTCCTACAATGAGCAGTTCTTC.

This clonotype was seen ten or more times. CDR3 nucleotides: TGTGCTAGTGGTTCTGCCCCGAGCGACAGGGGGTTCGGCTACACCTTC. It encodes CASGSAPSDRGFGYTF. The rearrangement links TRBV12-5 to TRBJ1-2; 9 positions match TRBD1. Unmatched junction bases numbered 14, after V lost 4 bases and J lost 8 bases. The CDR3 covers 16 residues. Germline values: CDR1 LGHNT, CDR2 FRNRAP.

This clonotype occurred a few times. V usage is TRBV9 and J usage is TRBJ1-5; D is unresolved. This CDR3 is 14 amino acids long. Between the trimmed V and J ends, which lost 5 bases and 7 bases, there was a span of 16 bases. Germline values: CDR1 SGDLS, CDR2 YYNGEE. CDR3 DNA: TGTGCCAGCAGTCGGTCGCTTCTGGGGCAGCCCCAGCATTTT. Protein: CASSRSLLGQPQHF.

This clonotype was detected ten times or more. This rearrangement joins TRBV5-4 to TRBJ2-5; TRBD2 might be the D (5 bases). The CDR3 is made up of 15 amino acids. Germline V lookup: CDR1 SGHNT, CDR2 YYREEE (reference sequence). V gave up 2 bases and J gave up 1 base, with 12 bases separating them. The CDR3, as DNA: TGTGCCAGCAGCTTTTCTAGTAGCGTCCAAGAGACCCAGTACTTC. It translates to CASSFSSSVQETQYF.

This clonotype turned up a few times. V usage is TRBV7-3 and J usage is TRBJ1-5; D gene unclear. V was trimmed by 5 bases and J by 2 bases, leaving 10 bases between them. The CDR3 sequence is 14 residues long. CDR1 is SGHTA and CDR2 is FQGTGA in the germline V gene. The CDR3 protein is CASSLGEGNQPQHF. For the CDR3, the DNA is TGTGCCAGCAGCCTTGGGGAGGGCAATCAGCCCCAGCATTTT.

CDR3 sequence reads: CASSEAPGGTEAFF. As DNA, the CDR3 is TGTGCCAGCAGTGAGGCGCCTGGGGGCACTGAAGCTTTCTTT. This chain connects TRBV6-1 to TRBJ1-1; D is perhaps TRBD1 (5 bases). CDR3 length equals 14 residues. Germline CDR1 MNHNS, CDR2 SASEGT. V was trimmed by 3 bases and J by 4 bases, leaving 12 bases between them.

This clonotype was detected only a few times. This chain joins TRBV4-3 and TRBJ2-1; D possibly corresponds to TRBD2 (6 bases). The CDR3 contains 17 residues. The V gene lost 0 bases and the J gene lost 1 base, with 13 bases spanning the gap. The germline V gene encodes CDR1 LGHNA and CDR2 YSLEER. The CDR3 region has the DNA TGCGCCAGCAGCCAAGATCCGTTAGCGGAATCCTACAATGAGCAGTTCTTC. This encodes CASSQDPLAESYNEQFF.

Only a few counts were recorded for this clonotype. This chain connects TRBV12-3 or TRBV12-4 to TRBJ1-5; the D is unclear. V was trimmed by 7 bases and J by 9 bases, leaving 19 bases between them. The CDR3 contains 14 residues. CDR3 in amino acids: CASTIGSPYRPQHF. The CDR3, as DNA: TGTGCCAGCACTATCGGGTCCCCCTATCGGCCCCAGCATTTT.

This clonotype was seen many times. The V and J genes are TRBV5-1 and TRBJ2-7, with 13 bases that match TRBD2. Germline loops: CDR1 SGHRS, CDR2 YFSETQ. The CDR3 loop spans 15 amino acids. The junction had 2 bases not matched to a gene; V was cut back by 2 bases and J by 3 bases. CDR3 coding DNA: TGCGCCAGCAGCTTCGGGACTAGCGGGGTCTACGAGCAGTACTTC. Protein: CASSFGTSGVYEQYF.

Details on this clonotype: A clone one base away is much larger, so this may be a read error. This rearrangement joins TRBV3-1 to TRBJ2-1; D ambiguous. The CDR3 runs to 12 residues. Germline V gene sequence: CDR1 LGHDT, CDR2 YNNKEL (reference sequence). CDR3 bases: TGTGACAGCAGCCAAGTAGGGCGTGAGCAGTTCTTC. Amino acids: CDSSQVGREQFF.

This chain connects TRBV28 to TRBJ2-7; 9 bases fit TRBD1. The CDR3 covers 14 residues. The junction had 8 bases not matched to a gene; V was cut back by 5 bases and J by 6 bases. Germline V gives CDR1 MDHEN, CDR2 SYDVKM. The DNA of the CDR3 is TGTGCCAGCAGTACCCTGGGACAGGGCCTCGAGCAGTACTTC. Its translation is CASSTLGQGLEQYF. The full variable domain, rest sourced from reference TRBV28 and TRBJ2-7, is DVKVTQSSRYLVKRTGEKVFLECVQDMDHENMFWYRQDPGLGLRLIYFSYDVKMKEKGDIPEGYSVSREKKERFSLILESASTNQTSMYLCASSTLGQGLEQYFGPGTRLTVT.

In its sample, this clonotype was seen a few times. This rearrangement joins TRBV5-6 to TRBJ2-7; D is perhaps TRBD1 (6 bases). The CDR3 runs 13 residues. Germline V gene data show CDR1 as SGHDT and CDR2 as YYEEEE. The V and J ends lost 6 bases and 2 bases respectively, with 12 bases between them. The CDR3 spells CASNSQGTYEQYF. The CDR3 DNA reads as TGTGCCAGCAACTCACAGGGCACCTACGAGCAGTACTTC.

This clonotype was detected ten times or more. The genes are TRBV7-3 and TRBJ2-3; D may be TRBD1 or TRBD2 (5 bases each). CDR1 and CDR2 from the germline V gene are SGHTA and FQGTGA. V shed 4 bases and J shed 2 bases, with 7 bases lying between them. There are 13 residues in the CDR3. The CDR3 DNA reads TGTGCCAGCAGCTGGGACCTCACAGATACGCAGTATTTT. This translates into CASSWDLTDTQYF.

This clonotype occurred many times. J is TRBJ2-7 and V is TRBV27; 9 bases align to TRBD1. The J segment lost 5 bases and the V segment lost 5 bases, leaving 10 bases of the junction unmatched. The V gene's germline CDR1 is MNHEY and CDR2 SMNVEV (reference sequence). The CDR3 has 15 amino acids. In nucleotides, the CDR3 is TGTGCCAGCAGTACCACCGGGACAGGGATCCACGAGCAGTACTTC. Residues: CASSTTGTGIHEQYF.

This clonotype came up many times. The genes are TRBV24-1 and TRBJ2-3; 11 nucleotides agree with TRBD2. Per germline, CDR1 KGHDR and CDR2 SFDVKD. The length of the CDR3 is 16 residues. V was clipped by 4 bases and J by 0 bases; unmatched bases: 2. In DNA form, the CDR3 reads TGTGCCACCAGTGACAGGACTAGCGGGAGCACAGATACGCAGTATTTT. It codes for CATSDRTSGSTDTQYF.

This clonotype was found many times. V and J are TRBV19 and TRBJ2-1; TRBD1 agrees at 8 bases. The CDR3 runs 15 residues. V trimming: 1 base; J trimming: 9 bases; junction bases outside the gene matches: 8. From germline, CDR1 is LNHDA and CDR2 SQIVND (reference sequence). The CDR3 DNA reads TGTGCCAGTAGTATAGTGGCGGCAGGGGGCGCTGAGCAGTTCTTC. Its translation is CASSIVAAGGAEQFF.

This clonotype has only a few counts. The V gene is TRBV6-1, the J gene TRBJ2-4, with 8 bases lining up with TRBD1. This CDR3 contains 13 residues. Germline V gene sequence: CDR1 MNHNS, CDR2 SASEGT. V was clipped by 5 bases and J by 6 bases; unmatched bases: 3. The CDR3 region is CASSTGTGNIQYF. The CDR3 coding sequence is TGTGCCAGCAGTACCGGGACAGGAAACATTCAGTACTTC.

This clonotype was found many times. The V gene is TRBV11-2, the J gene TRBJ2-1; D unresolved. This CDR3 has 14 amino acids. Germline CDR1 SGHAT, CDR2 FQNNGV. Trimming removed 1 base at V and 5 bases at J, with 9 bases between. CDR3 residues: CASSLGSSDNEQFF. CDR3 sequence (DNA): TGTGCCAGCAGCTTAGGTTCGTCGGACAATGAGCAGTTCTTC.

This clonotype was seen many times. J is TRBJ1-1 and V is TRBV28; D is perhaps TRBD1 (5 bases). Germline V gives CDR1 MDHEN, CDR2 SYDVKM. Between the trimmed V and J ends, which lost 3 bases and 7 bases, there was a span of 15 bases. The CDR3 sequence is 14 residues long. The CDR3 protein is CASSLSPGGVEAFF. The CDR3, as DNA: TGTGCCAGCAGTTTGTCCCCGGGGGGAGTTGAAGCTTTCTTT.

A word on this clonotype: This sequence may be a read error, since a much larger clone differs from it by one base. This chain links TRBV20-1 with TRBJ2-7; 9 nucleotides agree with TRBD1. The V segment lost 7 bases and the J segment 2 bases; nucleotides outside the gene matches: 9. CDR3 length: 14 amino acids. Germline V gene lookup returns CDR1 DFQATT and CDR2 SNEGSKA (reference sequence). CDR3 in amino acids: CSDSVRQGAYEQYF. The CDR3 coding sequence is TGCAGTGATAGTGTCCGACAGGGGGCCTACGAGCAGTACTTC.

The rearrangement links TRBV3-1 to TRBJ1-2, with a tentative D call TRBD1 (5 bases). CDR1 and CDR2 from the germline V gene are LGHDT and YNNKEL (reference sequence). V was shortened by 1 base and J by 2 bases, with 11 bases between the two germline ends. CDR3 length: 15 residues. The CDR3 spells CASSQGMAGNYGYTF. CDR3 nucleotides: TGTGCCAGCAGCCAAGGAATGGCAGGGAACTATGGCTACACCTTC. Looking up the rest from reference TRBV3-1 and TRBJ1-2 gives the full variable domain: DTAVSQTPKYLVTQMGNDKSIKCEQNLGHDTMYWYKQDSKKFLKIMFSYNNKELIINETVPNRFSPKSPDKAHLNLHINSLELGDSAVYFCASSQGMAGNYGYTFGSGTRLTVV.

This clonotype was observed a handful of times. This chain uses TRBV6-4 with TRBJ1-6; weak D call: TRBD1 (5 bases). Trimming shortened V by 2 bases and J by 9 bases, and 8 bases separated the two germline ends. The CDR3 loop spans 13 amino acids. Germline assignment: CDR1 MRHNA and CDR2 SNTAGT. The CDR3 is CASSDRGGSPLHF. The CDR3 nucleotides are TGTGCCAGCAGTGACAGGGGTGGTTCACCCCTCCACTTT.

This clonotype was observed many times. The V call is TRBV20-1, the J call TRBJ2-2, with no clear D. The CDR3 is 13 amino acids. The ends were cut back, 5 bases at V and 7 bases at J, with 14 bases in the middle. In germline, CDR1 is DFQATT, CDR2 SNEGSKA (reference sequence). This chain's CDR3 is CSALESAGGELFF. In DNA, the CDR3 is TGCAGTGCTCTCGAAAGTGCAGGCGGGGAGCTGTTTTTT.

The rearrangement joins TRBV4-3 to TRBJ1-1; 7 positions agree with TRBD1. J gave up 5 bases and V 4 bases, and 7 bases lay outside the gene matches. The CDR3 is 14 amino acids. Germline V gene sequence: CDR1 LGHNA, CDR2 YSLEER. CDR3 bases: TGCGCCAGCAGCCTTGACAGGGCCTGGACTGAAGCTTTCTTT. It encodes CASSLDRAWTEAFF.

The gene calls are TRBV29-1 and TRBJ2-6; D remains ambiguous. The germline CDR1 and CDR2 sequences are SQVTM and ANQGSEA. There are 12 residues in the CDR3. The CDR3 DNA reads TGCAGTGCACTATCTGGGGCCAACGTCCTGACTTTC. Translating it yields CSALSGANVLTF. Combining the CDR3 with reference TRBV29-1 and TRBJ2-6 gives the whole variable domain SAVISQKPSRDICQRGTSLTIQCQVDSQVTMMFWYRQQPGQSLTLIATANQGSEATYESGFVIDKFPISRPNLTFSTLTVSNMSPEDSSIYLCSALSGANVLTFGAGSRLTVL.